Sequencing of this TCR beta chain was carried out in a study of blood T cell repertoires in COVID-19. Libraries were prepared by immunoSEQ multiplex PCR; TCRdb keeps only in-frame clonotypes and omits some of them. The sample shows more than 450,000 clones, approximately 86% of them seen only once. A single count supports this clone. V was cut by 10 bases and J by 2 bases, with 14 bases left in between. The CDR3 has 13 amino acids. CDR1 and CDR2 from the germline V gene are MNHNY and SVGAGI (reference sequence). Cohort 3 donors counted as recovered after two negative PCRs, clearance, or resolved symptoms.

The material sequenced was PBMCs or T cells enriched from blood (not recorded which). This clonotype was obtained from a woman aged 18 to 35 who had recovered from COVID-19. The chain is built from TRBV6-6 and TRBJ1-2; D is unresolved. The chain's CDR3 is CATLLQLNYGYTF. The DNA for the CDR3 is TGTGCCACCTTACTACAATTGAACTATGGCTACACCTTC.